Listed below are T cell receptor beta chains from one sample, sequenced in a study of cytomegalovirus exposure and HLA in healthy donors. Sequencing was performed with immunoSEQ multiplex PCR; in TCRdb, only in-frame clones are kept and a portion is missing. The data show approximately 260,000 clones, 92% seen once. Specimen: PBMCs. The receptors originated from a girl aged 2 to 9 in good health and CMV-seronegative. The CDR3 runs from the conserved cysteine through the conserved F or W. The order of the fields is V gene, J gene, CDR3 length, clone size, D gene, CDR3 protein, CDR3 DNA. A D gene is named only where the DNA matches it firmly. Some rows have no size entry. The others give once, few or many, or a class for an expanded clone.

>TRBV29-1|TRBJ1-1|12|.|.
CSVGTANAEAFF
TGCAGCGTTGGGACAGCGAACGCTGAAGCTTTCTTT
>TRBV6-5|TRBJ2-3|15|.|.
CASSKIAASTDTQYF
TGTGCCAGCAGTAAGATAGCGGCCAGCACAGATACGCAGTATTTT
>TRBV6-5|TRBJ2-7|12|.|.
CASSYSTGEQYF
TGTGCCAGCAGTTACTCGACAGGCGAGCAGTACTTC
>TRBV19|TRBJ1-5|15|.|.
CASSMVQVLNQPQHF
TGTGCCAGTAGTATGGTCCAGGTTCTCAATCAGCCCCAGCATTTT
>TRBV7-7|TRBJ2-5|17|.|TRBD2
CASSSQGRLAGWETQYF
TGTGCTAGCAGCTCCCAAGGGCGACTAGCGGGGTGGGAGACCCAGTACTTC
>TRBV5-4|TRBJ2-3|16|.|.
CASSLATRSTGDTQYF
TGTGCCAGCAGCTTAGCCACTAGATCTACCGGAGATACGCAGTATTTT
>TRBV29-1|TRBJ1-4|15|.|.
CSVDSGSIYGEKLFF
TGCAGCGTTGATTCTGGGAGTATATACGGTGAAAAACTGTTTTTT
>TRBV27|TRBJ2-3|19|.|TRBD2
CASSQGLAGGPGGTDTQYF
TGTGCCAGCAGTCAGGGACTAGCGGGAGGGCCTGGGGGCACAGATACGCAGTATTTT
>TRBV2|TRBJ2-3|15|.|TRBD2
CASTNSGGHSYTQYF
TGTGCCAGCACGAATAGCGGGGGGCACTCTTATACGCAGTATTTT
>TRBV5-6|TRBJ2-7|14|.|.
CASSSMTVSYEQYF
TGTGCCAGCAGCTCGATGACAGTCTCCTACGAGCAGTACTTC
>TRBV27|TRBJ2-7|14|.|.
CASRVTDTHYEQYF
TGTGCCAGCAGGGTTACGGACACCCACTACGAGCAGTACTTC
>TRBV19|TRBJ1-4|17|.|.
CASSTLHDPRWKEKLFF
TGTGCCAGTAGTACGCTGCACGACCCGAGGTGGAAGGAAAAACTGTTTTTT
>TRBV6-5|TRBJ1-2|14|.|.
CASSTGLLNYGYTF
TGTGCCAGCAGTACAGGGCTTCTTAACTATGGCTACACCTTC
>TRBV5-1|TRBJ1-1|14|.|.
CASSLGGVNTEAFF
TGCGCCAGCAGCTTGGGGGGAGTGAACACTGAAGCTTTCTTT
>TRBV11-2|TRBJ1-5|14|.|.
CASSLEAGLQPQHF
TGTGCCAGCAGCTTAGAAGCTGGGCTACAGCCCCAGCATTTT
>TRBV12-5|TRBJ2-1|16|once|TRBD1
CASGTGVIGSYNEQFF
TGTGCTAGTGGCACAGGGGTTATAGGCTCCTACAATGAGCAGTTCTTC
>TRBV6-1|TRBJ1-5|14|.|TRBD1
CASRATGQNQPQHF
TGTGCCAGCAGGGCGACAGGGCAAAATCAGCCCCAGCATTTT
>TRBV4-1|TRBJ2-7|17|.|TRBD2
CASSQSLRTSGSYEQYF
TGCGCCAGCAGCCAGAGCCTAAGGACTAGCGGGAGCTACGAGCAGTACTTC